This T cell receptor (beta chain) was sequenced during a study of Graves' ophthalmopathy and Graves' hyperthyroidism. Study overall: Investigators collected peripheral blood at initial diagnosis, before any treatment was given. Findings of the study overall: The model achieved 70.59% sensitivity and about 76% specificity for ophthalmopathy progression.

TCR beta CDR3 regions were amplified from RNA transcripts. HTBI-primed RT-PCR formed the first round, and a multiplex PCR formed the second. TCRdb reanalysed the multiplex PCR reads using MiXCR and keeps one entry per CDR3 protein. The table shows approximately 160,000 distinct CDR3 sequences, with 30% to 45% occurring only once. The CDR3 extends over 12 amino acids. The germline gives CDR1 SNHLY, CDR2 FYNNEI. V lost 2 bases and J 9 bases, leaving 10 bases between the germline ends. This clonotype has a count of ten or more. Its antigen is unidentified. The material sequenced was peripheral blood. The origin of this receptor is a man aged 25 to 40 with Graves' ophthalmopathy. The rearrangement uses TRBV2 and TRBJ1-1; D not resolved. The CDR3, as DNA: TGTGCCAGCAGTGAATGGGAGGATAAAGCTTTCTTT. It codes for CASSEWEDKAFF.